Below, 29 T cell receptor beta chains from the same sample are listed, as sequenced in a study of T-cell memory formation after mild COVID-19 listed by TCRdb under 2021. The library was made by 5' RACE. The sequencer was an Illumina NovaSeq 6000. TCRdb itself trimmed the public reads at Q25 with fastp, ran MiXCR and retained productive beta chains. Each CDR3 protein gets just one entry, which takes the most common genes and DNA from the rows behind it. The sample table shows 430,000 or so distinct CDR3 sequences, and around 25% are seen once. Together, the top ten hold roughly an eighth of the sample. Material: PBMCs or a T cell subset sorted from them (not recorded which). The origin of the receptors is an adult woman who had mild COVID-19 (a few samples of this study predate the infection). The sample titles of this study are shuffled in the database, so cell type and time point are left out; the donor was told from shared clones.

The J gene is TRBJ1-6, the V gene TRBV6-6; a weak D match, TRBD1 (5 bases). V gave up 6 bases and J gave up 7 bases, with 13 bases separating them. CDR1 and CDR2 (germline): MNHNY, SVGAGI (reference sequence). The CDR3 has 14 residues. The chain's CDR3 is CASSTRGENSPLHF. The CDR3 DNA follows: TGTGCCAGCAGCACCCGGGGGGAGAATTCACCCCTCCACTTT.

In its sample, this clonotype was seen a few times. The chain employs TRBV7-9 and TRBJ1-1; TRBD1 is a possible D gene (5 bases). V lost 7 bases and J 0 bases, leaving 9 bases between the germline ends. From germline, CDR1 is SEHNR and CDR2 FQNEAQ (reference sequence). The CDR3 is made up of 13 amino acids. CDR3 nucleotides: TGTGCCAGCAAACTGGGACTGAACACTGAAGCTTTCTTT. The encoded protein is CASKLGLNTEAFF. Looking up the rest from reference TRBV7-9 and TRBJ1-1 gives the full variable domain: DTGVSQNPRHKITKRGQNVTFRCDPISEHNRLYWYRQTLGQGPEFLTYFQNEAQLEKSRLLSDRFSAERPKGSFSTLEIQRTEQGDSAMYLCASKLGLNTEAFFGQGTRLTVV.

This clonotype was seen a handful of times. V and J are TRBV5-1 and TRBJ2-7; D may be TRBD2 (5 bases). Trimming pared 0 bases from V and 3 bases from J, leaving 13 bases between. This CDR3 is 15 amino acids long. The germline CDR1 and CDR2 sequences are SGHRS and YFSETQ. CDR3 sequence reads: CASSLDRRNGYEQYF. CDR3 DNA sequence: TGCGCCAGCAGCTTGGATCGGAGGAATGGCTACGAGCAGTACTTC.

This clonotype has at least ten counts. Written as DNA, the CDR3 is TGTGCCAGCAGTCCGGCCCCGCGCAGGCCGCTTGGCGAGCAGTACTTC. Translation gives CASSPAPRRPLGEQYF. This chain connects TRBV12-3 or TRBV12-4 to TRBJ2-7; D is unresolved. This CDR3 contains 16 residues. V was pared by 5 bases and J by 6 bases, with 23 bases between.

This clonotype turned up a few times. CDR3 coding DNA: TGTGCCAGCAGCGCCACCGGGACAAGCTCCTACGAGCAGTACTTC. The encoded protein is CASSATGTSSYEQYF. The chain has TRBV6-5 and TRBJ2-7; tentative D call: TRBD1 (6 bases). V was clipped by 6 bases and J by 0 bases, with 15 bases between them. CDR1 and CDR2 from the germline V gene are MNHEY and SVGAGI. The CDR3 length is 15 residues.

This sequence joins TRBV7-9 and TRBJ2-2; D is possibly TRBD2 (7 bases). The CDR3 totals 16 residues. Germline V gene sequence: CDR1 SEHNR, CDR2 FQNEAQ (reference sequence). Trimming removed 5 bases at V and 4 bases at J, with 17 bases between. The CDR3 reads CASSKGDGGSTGELFF. The DNA for the CDR3 is TGTGCCAGCAGCAAGGGGGATGGCGGGAGCACCGGGGAGCTGTTTTTT.

The genes are TRBV5-6 and TRBJ1-4, with D unresolved. Germline assignment: CDR1 SGHDT and CDR2 YYEEEE. The CDR3 is 16 residues long. V shed 5 bases and J shed 2 bases, with 16 bases lying between them. CDR3 DNA: TGTGCCAGCAGTCAACTCGGAGGAGGCACTAATGAAAAACTGTTTTTT. Translation: CASSQLGGGTNEKLFF.

The chain links TRBV5-5 to TRBJ1-2; possibly TRBD1 for D (6 bases). The ends were cut back, 4 bases at V and 2 bases at J, with 15 bases in the middle. This CDR3 is 15 amino acids long. The germline CDR1 and CDR2 sequences are SGHKS and YYEKEE (reference sequence). CDR3 nucleotides: TGTGCCAGCAGCCTACAAGGACAGACCAACTATGGCTACACCTTC. It translates to CASSLQGQTNYGYTF.

The chain recombines TRBV6-4 with TRBJ1-1; 8 bases align to TRBD1. This CDR3 region has 14 residues. Germline-derived CDR1 and CDR2 are MRHNA and SNTAGT. Germline trimming cut 6 bases from V and 1 base from J; bases unmatched to any gene: 4. In DNA form, the CDR3 reads TGTGCCAGCAGATCAGGGGGCGCGAACACTGAAGCTTTCTTT. Its translation: CASRSGGANTEAFF.

This clonotype has just a few counts. The V call is TRBV5-4, the J call TRBJ1-1; 8 nucleotides align to TRBD1. Looked up from germline, CDR1 is SGHNT and CDR2 is YYREEE (reference sequence). V trimming: 4 bases; J trimming: 10 bases; junction bases outside the gene matches: 6. The CDR3 is made up of 12 amino acids. This CDR3 reads CASSPGGAGAFF. CDR3 DNA sequence: TGTGCCAGCAGCCCAGGGGGCGCGGGAGCTTTCTTT.

The sample holds a few counts of this clonotype. The rearrangement uses TRBV7-2 and TRBJ2-1, with a tentative D call TRBD2 (5 bases). Germline V gives CDR1 SGHTA, CDR2 FQGNSA. Trimming removed 5 bases at V and 4 bases at J, with 15 bases between. This CDR3 is 15 amino acids long. The CDR3 region is CASSPSSVPYNEQFF. CDR3 DNA: TGTGCCAGCAGCCCAAGTAGCGTACCATACAATGAGCAGTTCTTC.

The rearrangement links TRBV24-1 to TRBJ2-1; D possibly corresponds to TRBD2 (6 bases). CDR3 length: 16 residues. The germline V and J ends were trimmed by 8 bases and 2 bases, with 18 bases remaining between them. Looked up from germline, CDR1 is KGHDR and CDR2 is SFDVKD. CDR3 nucleotides: TGTGCCACCATGTCTGGCCGGGAGTATGCCTACAATGAGCAGTTCTTC. It yields the protein CATMSGREYAYNEQFF.

This clonotype was found a few times. The rearrangement links TRBV7-8 to TRBJ1-6; 7 bases are shared with TRBD1. Germline CDR1 and CDR2: SGHVS and FQNEAQ. The CDR3 runs to 16 residues. Unmatched junction bases numbered 8, after V lost 3 bases and J lost 6 bases. The CDR3 sequence is CASSFDRVSSNSPLHF. The CDR3 nucleotides are TGTGCCAGCAGCTTCGACAGGGTGAGCAGTAATTCACCCCTCCACTTT.

This clonotype was seen a handful of times. One end of the junction fails to match germline, which may point to a read error. The chain joins TRBV25-1 to TRBJ2-3, with D tentatively TRBD1 (6 bases). CDR3 length: 13 residues. Germline CDR1 MGHDK, CDR2 SYGVNS. DNA of the CDR3: TGTGCCAGCAGAGAATACAGGGCAGATACGCAGTATTTT. This codes for CASREYRADTQYF.

The CDR3 region is CASSRQGAWTDTQYF. As DNA, the CDR3 is TGTGCCAGCAGCAGACAGGGGGCATGGACAGATACGCAGTATTTT. The chain recombines TRBV6-5 with TRBJ2-3; 10 bases agree with TRBD1. This CDR3 is built from 15 residues. V was pared by 6 bases and J by 3 bases, with 6 bases of the junction left unmatched. Germline assignment: CDR1 MNHEY and CDR2 SVGAGI.

The chain has TRBV30 and TRBJ1-1, with D possibly TRBD1 on 5 matching bases. The CDR3 is 17 amino acids. Trimming removed 2 bases at V and 3 bases at J, with 22 bases between. CDR1 is GTSNPN, CDR2 SVGIG, per germline (reference sequence). CDR3: CAWSPPPRVWGDTEAFF. The CDR3 DNA is TGTGCCTGGAGTCCCCCACCCCGGGTCTGGGGGGACACTGAAGCTTTCTTT.

The chain is built from TRBV11-2 and TRBJ2-2, with 15 bases that match TRBD2. V lost 5 bases to trimming and J lost 0 bases; unmatched junction nucleotides: 4. Germline loops: CDR1 SGHAT, CDR2 FQNNGV. The CDR3 runs 18 residues. CDR3 bases: TGTGCCAGCAGCCCGGGACTAGCGGGAGGAACGAACACCGGGGAGCTGTTTTTT. Residues: CASSPGLAGGTNTGELFF.

The rearrangement uses TRBV5-1 and TRBJ1-1; TRBD1 is a possible D gene (5 bases). V was cut by 0 bases and J by 3 bases, with 12 bases left in between. The CDR3 totals 15 residues. Germline CDR1 is SGHRS and CDR2 is YFSETQ. CDR3 sequence (DNA): TGCGCCAGCAGCTTGGGGGGCTACGCGGACACTGAAGCTTTCTTT. Residues: CASSLGGYADTEAFF.

This clonotype showed up just a few times. This chain connects TRBV5-1 to TRBJ2-2; a weak D match, TRBD1 (6 bases). There are 16 residues in the CDR3. V dropped 1 base and J dropped 4 bases, with 14 bases sitting between them. CDR1 is SGHRS, CDR2 YFSETQ, per germline. The CDR3 nucleotides are TGCGCCAGCAGCTTGACCTCAGGGGCGGGCACCGGGGAGCTGTTTTTT. This codes for CASSLTSGAGTGELFF.

The chain uses TRBV7-9 and TRBJ2-3; 12 bases are a match to TRBD2. The germline CDR1 and CDR2 sequences are SEHNR and FQNEAQ (reference sequence). V lost 3 bases, J lost 5 bases, and 6 bases stayed unmatched. The CDR3 runs 16 residues. The CDR3 DNA reads TGTGCCAGCAGCTTCACACTAGCGGGGGGTCGAGATACGCAGTATTTT. It translates to CASSFTLAGGRDTQYF.

Only a few counts were recorded for this clonotype. This chain uses TRBV12-3 or TRBV12-4 with TRBJ2-2, with 15 positions matching TRBD2. With V trimmed by 3 bases and J by 3 bases, 5 bases remained unmatched. The CDR3 runs to 18 residues. CDR3 bases: TGTGCCAGCAGTTTCGGACTAGCGGGAGGGCGAGACACCGGGGAGCTGTTTTTT. This sequence encodes CASSFGLAGGRDTGELFF.

This clonotype has only a few counts. The chain is built from TRBV3-1 and TRBJ2-1; 7 positions agree with TRBD2. The length of the CDR3 is 16 residues. Germline CDR1 LGHDT, CDR2 YNNKEL (reference sequence). After removal of 0 bases from V and 8 bases from J, the junction contained 10 bases not matched to a gene. CDR3 sequence reads: CASSQDLVGGSYEQFF. The DNA of the CDR3 is TGTGCCAGCAGCCAAGATTTAGTCGGCGGGAGCTATGAGCAGTTCTTC.

This chain joins TRBV5-6 and TRBJ2-6; 7 bases line up with TRBD1. The CDR3 is 16 amino acids. V shed 7 bases and J 0 bases; nucleotides not matched to a gene: 7. Per germline, CDR1 SGHDT and CDR2 YYEEEE. DNA for the CDR3: TGTGCCAGCTTTGAGACAGGGCGCTCTGGGGCCAACGTCCTGACTTTC. Amino acids: CASFETGRSGANVLTF. Using reference TRBV5-6 and TRBJ2-6 for the parts outside the CDR3, the full variable domain is DAGVTQSPTHLIKTRGQQVTLRCSPKSGHDTVSWYQQALGQGPQFIFQYYEEEERQRGNFPDRFSGHQFPNYSSELNVNALLLGDSALYLCASFETGRSGANVLTFGAGSRLTVL.

The chain recombines TRBV24-1 with TRBJ1-1; no definite D call. Trimming shortened V by 7 bases and J by 0 bases, and 2 bases separated the two germline ends. CDR3 size: 11 residues. CDR1 and CDR2 (germline): KGHDR, SFDVKD. Here the CDR3 reads CATRMNTEAFF. The DNA of the CDR3 is TGTGCCACCAGGATGAACACTGAAGCTTTCTTT.

This clonotype has a single count. This chain joins TRBV6-2 or TRBV6-3 and TRBJ1-2; D unclear. This CDR3 is 13 amino acids long. From germline, CDR1 is MNHEY and CDR2 SVGEGT. V dropped 2 bases and J dropped 8 bases, with 12 bases sitting between them. The CDR3 region is CASSYTTTGGYTF. The CDR3 nucleotides read TGTGCCAGCAGTTACACGACGACCGGGGGCTACACCTTC.

V and J are TRBV6-6 and TRBJ2-1; 7 nucleotides match TRBD2. V trimming: 6 bases; J trimming: 3 bases; junction bases outside the gene matches: 8. Looked up from germline, CDR1 is MNHNY and CDR2 is SVGAGI (reference sequence). The CDR3 covers 15 residues. The CDR3 region has the DNA TGTGCCAGCAGACCCCGGGAGGTTGGCTACAATGAGCAGTTCTTC. Its protein is CASRPREVGYNEQFF.

This clonotype was seen more than once but under ten times. The J gene is TRBJ2-1, the V gene TRBV5-1; tentative D call: TRBD1 (5 bases). V lost 3 bases and J lost 15, with 13 bases in between. The CDR3 totals 11 residues. Germline V gene data show CDR1 as SGHRS and CDR2 as YFSETQ. The CDR3 bases are TGCGCCAGCAGCTCGCAGGGTGGTCCGTTCTTC. This gives the protein CASSSQGGPFF.

This chain connects TRBV4-1 to TRBJ1-2, with 8 bases identical to TRBD1. The ends lost 6 bases at V and 0 bases at J; junction bases unmatched: 6. This CDR3 is 15 amino acids long. Germline values: CDR1 MGHRA, CDR2 YSYEKL. The CDR3 reads CASSPGQGPNYGYTF. The CDR3 DNA reads as TGCGCCAGCAGTCCTGGACAGGGCCCTAACTATGGCTACACCTTC.

Only a few counts were recorded for this clonotype. The chain uses TRBV15 and TRBJ2-3; D possibly uses TRBD1 or TRBD2 (5 bases each). This CDR3 comprises 16 residues. The germline gives CDR1 LNHNV, CDR2 YYDKDF (reference sequence). Trimming left V 0 bases short and J 4 bases short, with 14 bases between. The CDR3 here is CATSRDLGVGADTQYF. In DNA form, the CDR3 reads TGTGCCACCAGCAGAGATCTGGGGGTAGGGGCAGATACGCAGTATTTT. Full variable domain (rest looked up from reference TRBV15 and TRBJ2-3): DAMVIQNPRYQVTQFGKPVTLSCSQTLNHNVMYWYQQKSSQAPKLLFHYYDKDFNNEADTPDNFQSRRPNTSFCFLDIRSPGLGDTAMYLCATSRDLGVGADTQYFGPGTRLTVL.